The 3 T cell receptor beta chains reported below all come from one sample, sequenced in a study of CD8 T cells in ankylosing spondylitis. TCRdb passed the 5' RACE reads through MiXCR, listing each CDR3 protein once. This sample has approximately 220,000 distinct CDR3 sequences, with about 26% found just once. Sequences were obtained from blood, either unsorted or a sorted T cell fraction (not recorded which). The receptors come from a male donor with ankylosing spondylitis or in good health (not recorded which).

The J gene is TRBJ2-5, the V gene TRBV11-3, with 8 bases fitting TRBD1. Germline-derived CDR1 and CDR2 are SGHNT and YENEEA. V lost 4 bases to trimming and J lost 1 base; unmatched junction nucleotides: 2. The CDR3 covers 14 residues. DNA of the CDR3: TGTGCCAGCAGCTCAACAGGGGGCCAAGAGACCCAGTACTTC. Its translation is CASSSTGGQETQYF. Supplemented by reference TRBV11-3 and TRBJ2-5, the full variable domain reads EAGVVQSPRYKIIEKKQPVAFWCNPISGHNTLYWYLQNLGQGPELLIRYENEEAVDDSQLPKDRFSAERLKGVDSTLKIQPAELGDSAVYLCASSSTGGQETQYFGPGTRLLVL.

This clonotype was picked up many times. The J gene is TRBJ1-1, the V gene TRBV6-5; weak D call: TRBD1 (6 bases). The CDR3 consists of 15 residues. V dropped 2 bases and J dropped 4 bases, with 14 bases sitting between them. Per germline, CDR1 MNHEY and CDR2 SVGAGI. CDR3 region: CASSYQGEGGTEAFF. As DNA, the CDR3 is TGTGCCAGCAGTTACCAGGGTGAAGGGGGCACTGAAGCTTTCTTT.

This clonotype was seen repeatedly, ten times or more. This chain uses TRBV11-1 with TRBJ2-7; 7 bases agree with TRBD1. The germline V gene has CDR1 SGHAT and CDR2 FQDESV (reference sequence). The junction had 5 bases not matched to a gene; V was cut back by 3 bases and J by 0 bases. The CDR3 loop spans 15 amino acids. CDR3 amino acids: CASSLLQGSSYEQYF. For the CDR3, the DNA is TGTGCCAGCAGCTTGCTACAGGGGAGCTCCTACGAGCAGTACTTC.